This entry lists 29 T cell receptor beta chains sequenced from one sample in a study of T cell repertoires in ileal Crohn's disease. TCRdb keeps only in-frame clones here, not all; method: immunoSEQ multiplex PCR. In the table there are 15,000 to 20,000 clones, 55% to 85% of which are singletons. Time point denoted: neoterminal ileum biopsy at postoperative endoscopy, about 6 months after surgery. The sample was ileal tissue. Every receptor here comes from an adult with Crohn's disease.

The gene calls are TRBV21-1 and TRBJ2-7; TRBD1 is the table's D call, not checked against the DNA. TRBV21-1 is a listed pseudogene. The CDR3 totals 13 residues. In nucleotides, the CDR3 is TGTGCCAGCAGCCAACAGGGGGCCTACGAGCAGTACTTC. This sequence encodes CASSQQGAYEQYF.

The chain couples TRBV9 to TRBJ1-1, with TRBD1 matching 11 bases. In germline, CDR1 is SGDLS, CDR2 YYNGEE. V shed 4 bases and J 3 bases; nucleotides not matched to a gene: 8. The CDR3 covers 16 residues. The CDR3 spells CASSTGQGALDTEAFF. CDR3 coding DNA: TGTGCCAGCAGCACCGGACAGGGGGCTTTGGACACTGAAGCTTTCTTT.

The chain joins TRBV11-2 to TRBJ2-7; D is unclear. The V gene lost 1 base and the J gene lost 3 bases, with 13 bases spanning the gap. There are 15 residues in the CDR3. Germline CDR1 is SGHAT and CDR2 is FQNNGV. The CDR3 DNA follows: TGTGCCAGCAGCTTAGCTGGCTCCTCGCTCTACGAGCAGTACTTC. It specifies CASSLAGSSLYEQYF.

V gene TRBV6-5 combines with J gene TRBJ1-4; no clear D. This CDR3 is 15 amino acids long. V lost 0 bases, J lost 2 bases, and 7 bases lay in between. CDR1 and CDR2 (germline): MNHEY, SVGAGI. The CDR3 reads CASSYSGRTNEKLFF. DNA for the CDR3: TGTGCCAGCAGTTACTCGGGCCGGACTAATGAAAAACTGTTTTTT.

The table lists this clone with a few counts. The chain joins TRBV15 to TRBJ1-2; tentatively, D is TRBD1 (6 bases). The CDR3 has 14 amino acids. Trimming removed 4 bases at V and 6 bases at J, with 15 bases between. From germline, CDR1 is LNHNV and CDR2 YYDKDF (reference sequence). CDR3 sequence reads: CATSTRTTGDGYTF. The CDR3 bases are TGTGCCACCAGCACCCGTACGACAGGAGATGGCTACACCTTC. Full variable domain (missing parts from reference TRBV15 and TRBJ1-2): DAMVIQNPRYQVTQFGKPVTLSCSQTLNHNVMYWYQQKSSQAPKLLFHYYDKDFNNEADTPDNFQSRRPNTSFCFLDIRSPGLGDTAMYLCATSTRTTGDGYTFGSGTRLTVV.

The rearrangement joins TRBV6-5 to TRBJ1-5; maybe TRBD1 (5 bases). CDR1 and CDR2 from the germline V gene are MNHEY and SVGAGI. The CDR3 contains 14 residues. V was cut by 5 bases and J by 4 bases, with 12 bases left in between. The CDR3 region has the DNA TGTGCCAGCAGTACAACCCCAGGGAATCAGCCCCAGCATTTT. It encodes CASSTTPGNQPQHF.

The chain carries TRBV30 and TRBJ1-1; no definite D call. V was clipped by 2 bases and J by 4 bases, with 5 bases between them. The germline gives CDR1 GTSNPN, CDR2 SVGIG (reference sequence). This CDR3 comprises 11 residues. The CDR3 region is CAWSMSTEAFF. The CDR3 DNA sequence: TGTGCCTGGAGTATGAGCACTGAAGCTTTCTTT.

This clone occurred once. This chain links TRBV2 with TRBJ2-3; no definite D call. The ends were cut back, 6 bases at V and 5 bases at J, with 6 bases in the middle. Per the germline V gene, CDR1 is SNHLY and CDR2 is FYNNEI. The CDR3 has 11 amino acids. The CDR3 reads CASSQEDTQYF. CDR3 coding DNA: TGTGCCAGCAGCCAGGAAGATACGCAGTATTTT.

This sequence joins TRBV27 and TRBJ2-3; tentatively, D is TRBD2 (5 bases). The germline gives CDR1 MNHEY, CDR2 SMNVEV (reference sequence). CDR3 length: 17 amino acids. V was pared by 3 bases and J by 7 bases, with 23 bases between. In DNA form, the CDR3 reads TGTGCCAGCAGTTTCCTCTTGCTAGCTAACTCACAGAATACGCAGTATTTT. It specifies CASSFLLLANSQNTQYF.

The J gene is TRBJ2-2, the V gene TRBV30; D possibly corresponds to TRBD2 (7 bases). The CDR3 consists of 13 residues. The V gene lost 5 bases and the J gene lost 4 bases, with 11 bases spanning the gap. Germline assignment: CDR1 GTSNPN and CDR2 SVGIG (reference sequence). This CDR3 is CAWQRGGTGELFF. For the CDR3, the DNA is TGTGCCTGGCAAAGGGGGGGCACCGGGGAGCTGTTTTTT.

V and J are TRBV5-1 and TRBJ2-5; perhaps TRBD1 as D (6 bases). Germline V CDR1 and CDR2: SGHRS, YFSETQ. Between the trimmed V and J ends, which lost 6 bases and 1 base, there was a span of 10 bases. The CDR3 covers 13 residues. The CDR3 DNA reads as TGCGCCAGCACTCCGGACAGCCAAGAGACCCAGTACTTC. Its protein is CASTPDSQETQYF.

The rearrangement uses TRBV5-6 and TRBJ1-2, with a weak D call TRBD1 (6 bases). The V gene's germline CDR1 is SGHDT and CDR2 YYEEEE. The CDR3 totals 13 residues. The V gene lost 2 bases and the J gene lost 5 bases, with 10 bases spanning the gap. The CDR3 spells CASSLTQGYGYTF. In DNA, the CDR3 is TGTGCCAGCAGCTTAACCCAGGGGTATGGCTACACCTTC.

V and J are TRBV30 and TRBJ1-2; no clear D. The V gene's germline CDR1 is GTSNPN and CDR2 SVGIG (reference sequence). The CDR3 runs 11 residues. Trimming removed 0 bases from V and 8 bases from J, with 7 bases in between. The CDR3 DNA follows: TGTGCCTGGAGTGTACGGGGAGGCTACACCTTC. Encoded protein: CAWSVRGGYTF.

This chain connects TRBV15 to TRBJ2-7, with 8 bases that match TRBD1. Per the germline V gene, CDR1 is LNHNV and CDR2 is YYDKDF (reference sequence). The length of the CDR3 is 15 residues. Trimming at V came to 2 bases and at J to 3 bases, leaving 6 bases not matched to a gene. The CDR3 DNA reads TGTGCCACCAGCAGAAACCGACAGGGGAACTACGAGCAGTACTTC. Translating gives CATSRNRQGNYEQYF.

This chain joins TRBV6-1 and TRBJ1-2; the match to TRBD1 covers 8 bases. The CDR3 totals 15 residues. V was pared by 2 bases and J by 4 bases, with 6 bases of the junction left unmatched. Germline V lookup: CDR1 MNHNS, CDR2 SASEGT. The CDR3 nucleotides are TGTGCCAGCAGTGAATTCTACAGGGGGGTCTATGGCTACACCTTC. Protein sequence: CASSEFYRGVYGYTF.

The rearrangement uses TRBV9 and TRBJ2-5, with 7 bases matching TRBD1. Losses at the gene ends were 2 bases for V and 4 bases for J; bases not matched to a gene: 11. This CDR3 region has 16 residues. The germline CDR1 and CDR2 sequences are SGDLS and YYNGEE. CDR3 region: CASSVSQGLGRETQYF. The CDR3 nucleotides read TGTGCCAGCAGCGTGTCACAGGGGTTGGGTCGAGAGACCCAGTACTTC.

This rearrangement joins TRBV7-9 to TRBJ1-1; 7 positions match TRBD1. The CDR3 runs 16 residues. CDR1 and CDR2 (germline): SEHNR, FQNEAQ (reference sequence). After removal of 5 bases from V and 2 bases from J, the junction contained 11 bases not matched to a gene. CDR3 nucleotides: TGTGCCAGCAGCCCTGCGGGAGGGGGCGCCAACACTGAAGCTTTCTTT. Amino acids: CASSPAGGGANTEAFF.

The genes are TRBV27 and TRBJ2-7, with a tentative D call TRBD2 (6 bases). The V gene lost 5 bases and the J gene lost 3 bases, with 11 bases spanning the gap. CDR1 and CDR2 from the germline V gene are MNHEY and SMNVEV (reference sequence). There are 13 residues in the CDR3. The DNA for the CDR3 is TGTGCCAGCAGTCGGGACTTAAACTACGAGCAGTACTTC. This codes for CASSRDLNYEQYF.

The chain uses TRBV27 and TRBJ2-5, with 9 bases matching TRBD2. The trim removed 2 bases at V and 9 bases at J, leaving 13 bases unmatched. CDR1 and CDR2 (germline): MNHEY, SMNVEV (reference sequence). The CDR3 runs to 16 residues. CDR3 loop: CASSLGGRASLRAQYF. CDR3 DNA sequence: TGTGCCAGCAGTTTAGGCGGGAGGGCCTCATTAAGGGCCCAGTACTTC.

In its sample, this clone ranks as large. The chain has TRBV4-2 and TRBJ2-7, with unresolved D. V lost 2 bases to trimming and J lost 1 base, with 6 bases between them. The CDR3 runs 13 residues. The germline gives CDR1 LGHNA, CDR2 YNFKEQ. The CDR3 bases are TGTGCCAGCAGCCAATGGCGGTCCTACGAGCAGTACTTC. This sequence encodes CASSQWRSYEQYF.

V and J are TRBV7-2 and TRBJ1-4, with 9 nucleotides matching TRBD1. The trim removed 3 bases at V and 11 bases at J, leaving 7 bases unmatched. Germline V gene data show CDR1 as SGHTA and CDR2 as FQGNSA. This CDR3 contains 14 residues. CDR3 region: CASSLDRGGKKLFF. The CDR3 DNA reads as TGTGCCAGCAGCTTGGACAGGGGAGGGAAGAAACTGTTTTTT.

The CDR3 sequence is CASSSTEPEQYF. The CDR3, as DNA: TGTGCCAGCTCTTCAACAGAACCCGAGCAGTACTTC. The V gene is TRBV2, the J gene TRBJ2-7; D not resolved. Germline V gene lookup returns CDR1 SNHLY and CDR2 FYNNEI. The CDR3 spans 12 residues. The V gene lost 8 bases and the J gene lost 6 bases, with 14 bases spanning the gap.

This clone has only a few counts. This chain uses TRBV5-1 with TRBJ1-5, with D perhaps matching TRBD1 (5 bases). The CDR3 loop spans 16 amino acids. V shed 1 base and J shed 6 bases, with 17 bases lying between them. CDR1 and CDR2 from the germline V gene are SGHRS and YFSETQ. Here the CDR3 reads CASSLSPRGGGQPQHF. DNA of the CDR3: TGCGCCAGCAGCTTGTCCCCGCGCGGGGGAGGTCAGCCCCAGCATTTT.

This chain connects TRBV29-1 to TRBJ2-1, with TRBD2 matching 10 bases. This CDR3 has 14 residues. After removal of 6 bases from V and 11 bases from J, the junction contained 13 bases not matched to a gene. Germline CDR1 is SQVTM and CDR2 is ANQGSEA. The DNA of the CDR3 is TGCAGCGTACCTTGGACTAGCGGTCTTGGACAGCAGTTCTTC. It encodes CSVPWTSGLGQQFF.

The chain employs TRBV29-1 and TRBJ1-1; tentative D call: TRBD1 (6 bases). The CDR3 runs to 11 residues. CDR1 is SQVTM and CDR2 is ANQGSEA in the germline V gene. V lost 7 bases and J 3 bases, leaving 9 bases between the germline ends. The CDR3 DNA follows: TGCAGCGGAGCAGGGGACACTGAAGCTTTCTTT. Translation gives CSGAGDTEAFF.

CDR3 amino acids: CATSRDRGYNEQFF. DNA for the CDR3: TGTGCCACCAGCAGGGACAGGGGATACAATGAGCAGTTCTTC. The rearrangement uses TRBV15 and TRBJ2-1, with 9 bases matching TRBD1. The CDR3 length is 14 residues. V lost 3 bases to trimming and J lost 4 bases; unmatched junction nucleotides: 1. Germline V CDR1 and CDR2: LNHNV, YYDKDF (reference sequence).

This clone was counted once. V usage is TRBV30 and J usage is TRBJ2-5; no firm D call. The CDR3 length is 10 residues. The V gene lost 3 bases and the J gene lost 6 bases, with 5 bases spanning the gap. The V gene's germline CDR1 is GTSNPN and CDR2 SVGIG (reference sequence). Here the CDR3 DNA reads TGTGCCTGGAGCCTAAAGACCCAGTACTTC. Translating it yields CAWSLKTQYF.

This clone was observed a few times. The chain links TRBV5-6 to TRBJ2-4; 16 bases agree with TRBD2. Losses at the gene ends were 4 bases for V and 7 bases for J; bases not matched to a gene: 11. Germline assignment: CDR1 SGHDT and CDR2 YYEEEE. The CDR3 is made up of 18 amino acids. Here the CDR3 DNA reads TGTGCCAGCAGCCCGGGACTAGCGGGGGGGCCGTTTAGGAACATTCAGTACTTC. This gives the protein CASSPGLAGGPFRNIQYF.

The rearrangement joins TRBV29-1 to TRBJ2-2, with 10 positions matching TRBD1. V dropped 0 bases and J dropped 4; count of bases not matched to a gene: 5. The CDR3 totals 16 residues. CDR1 SQVTM and CDR2 ANQGSEA come from the germline V gene. DNA for the CDR3: TGCAGCGTTGAAGATTGGGGACAGGGGATCACCGGGGAGCTGTTTTTT. Translating it yields CSVEDWGQGITGELFF.